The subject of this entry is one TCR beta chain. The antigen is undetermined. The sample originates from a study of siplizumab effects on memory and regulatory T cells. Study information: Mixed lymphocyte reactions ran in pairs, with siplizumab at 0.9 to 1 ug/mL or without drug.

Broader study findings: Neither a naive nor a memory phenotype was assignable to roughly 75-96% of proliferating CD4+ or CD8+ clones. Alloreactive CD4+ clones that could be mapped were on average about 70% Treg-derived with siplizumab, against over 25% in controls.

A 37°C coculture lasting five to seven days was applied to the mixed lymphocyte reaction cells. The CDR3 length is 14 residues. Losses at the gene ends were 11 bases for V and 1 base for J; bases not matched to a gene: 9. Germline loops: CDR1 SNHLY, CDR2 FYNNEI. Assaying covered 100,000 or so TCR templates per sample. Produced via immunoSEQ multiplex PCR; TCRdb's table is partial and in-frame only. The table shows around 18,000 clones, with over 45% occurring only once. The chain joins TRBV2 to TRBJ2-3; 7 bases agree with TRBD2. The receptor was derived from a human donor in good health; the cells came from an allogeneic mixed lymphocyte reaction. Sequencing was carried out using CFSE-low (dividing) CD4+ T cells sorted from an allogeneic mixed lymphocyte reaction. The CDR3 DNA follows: TGTGCCTGGACCCGGGGGGTTGGCACAGATACGCAGTATTTT. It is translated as CAWTRGVGTDTQYF. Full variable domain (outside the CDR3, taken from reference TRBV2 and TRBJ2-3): EPEVTQTPSHQVTQMGQEVILRCVPISNHLYFYWYRQILGQKVEFLVSFYNNEISEKSEIFDDQFSVERPDGSNFTLKIRSTKLEDSAMYFCAWTRGVGTDTQYFGPGTRLTVL.